This T cell receptor (beta chain) stems from a study of blood T cell repertoires in COVID-19. Overall study: PBMCs, B-cell-depleted T cells, or T cells were the source of the cDNA or gDNA that made up the material.

Assay used: immunoSEQ multiplex PCR; TCRdb lists only in-frame clones, some missing. The sample includes approximately 200,000 clones, around 84% of them seen just once. Germline CDR1 is KGHSH and CDR2 is LQKENI. With V trimmed by 2 bases and J by 7 bases, 4 bases remained unmatched. CDR3 length equals 15 residues. The sample consisted of peripheral blood. This clonotype was obtained from a woman in her sixties who had recovered from COVID-19. The chain links TRBV18 to TRBJ2-1; 11 positions match TRBD2. The DNA for the CDR3 is TGTGCCAGCTCACCAATTAGCGGGGGGGCGAATGAGCAGTTCTTC. It codes for CASSPISGGANEQFF. The whole variable domain, filled in from reference TRBV18 and TRBJ2-1, reads NAGVMQNPRHLVRRRGQEARLRCSPMKGHSHVYWYRQLPEEGLKFMVYLQKENIIDESGMPKERFSAEFPKEGPSILRIQQVVRGDSAAYFCASSPISGGANEQFFGPGTRLTVL.